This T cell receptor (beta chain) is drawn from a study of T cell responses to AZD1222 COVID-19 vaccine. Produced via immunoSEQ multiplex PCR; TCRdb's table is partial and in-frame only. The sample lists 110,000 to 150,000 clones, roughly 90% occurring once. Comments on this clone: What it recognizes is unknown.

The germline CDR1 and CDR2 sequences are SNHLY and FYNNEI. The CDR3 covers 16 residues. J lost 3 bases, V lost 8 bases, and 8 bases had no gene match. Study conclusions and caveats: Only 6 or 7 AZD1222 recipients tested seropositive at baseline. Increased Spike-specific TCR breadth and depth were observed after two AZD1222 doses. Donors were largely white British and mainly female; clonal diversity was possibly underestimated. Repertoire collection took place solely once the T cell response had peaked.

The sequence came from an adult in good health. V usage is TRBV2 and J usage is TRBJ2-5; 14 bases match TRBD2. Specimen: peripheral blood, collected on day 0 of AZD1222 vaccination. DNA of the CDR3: TGTGCCAGCGCTAGGACTAGCGGGAGGTTGGAAGAGACCCAGTACTTC. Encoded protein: CASARTSGRLEETQYF.